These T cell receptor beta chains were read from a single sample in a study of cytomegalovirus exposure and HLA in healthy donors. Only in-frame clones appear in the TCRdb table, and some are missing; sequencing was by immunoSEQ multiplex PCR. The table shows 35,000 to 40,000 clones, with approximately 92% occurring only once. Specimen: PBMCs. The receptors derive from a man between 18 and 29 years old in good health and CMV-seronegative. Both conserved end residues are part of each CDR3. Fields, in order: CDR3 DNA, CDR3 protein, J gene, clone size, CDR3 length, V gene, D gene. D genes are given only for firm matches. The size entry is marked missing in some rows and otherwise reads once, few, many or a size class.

CDR3nt: TGTGCCAGTAGCGGGACAGGGGCCTACTACGAGCAGTACTTC; CDR3aa: CASSGTGAYYEQYF; j_gene: TRBJ2-7; abundance: NA; len: 14; v_gene: TRBV19; d_gene: TRBD1
CDR3nt: TGTGCCAGTACTGTGGGACAGAAGCGGCCCCAGCATTTT; CDR3aa: CASTVGQKRPQHF; j_gene: TRBJ1-5; abundance: NA; len: 13; v_gene: TRBV19; d_gene: TRBD1
CDR3nt: TGTGCCAGCGGAACAGGGTCCGGTAGGAATGAGCAGTTCTTC; CDR3aa: CASGTGSGRNEQFF; j_gene: TRBJ2-1; abundance: few; len: 14; v_gene: TRBV6-1; d_gene: NA
CDR3nt: TGTGCCAGCTCCAGGGATCAGCCCCAGCATTTT; CDR3aa: CASSRDQPQHF; j_gene: TRBJ1-5; abundance: NA; len: 11; v_gene: TRBV6-5; d_gene: NA
CDR3nt: TGTGCCAGCAGCTCCACCCCGGGGGTTGAAGCTTTCTTT; CDR3aa: CASSSTPGVEAFF; j_gene: TRBJ1-1; abundance: once; len: 13; v_gene: TRBV7-3; d_gene: NA
CDR3nt: TGTGCCAGCACCTTCCGGACACTAAACAATCAGCCCCAGCATTTT; CDR3aa: CASTFRTLNNQPQHF; j_gene: TRBJ1-5; abundance: NA; len: 15; v_gene: TRBV28; d_gene: NA
CDR3nt: TGTGCCAGCAGTTACTCGAGGACAGGGGGTCAGCCCCAGCATTTT; CDR3aa: CASSYSRTGGQPQHF; j_gene: TRBJ1-5; abundance: NA; len: 15; v_gene: TRBV6-5; d_gene: TRBD1
CDR3nt: TGTGCCAGCAGTCCGACGGGCTACGAGCAGTACTTC; CDR3aa: CASSPTGYEQYF; j_gene: TRBJ2-7; abundance: once; len: 12; v_gene: TRBV27; d_gene: NA
CDR3nt: TGTGCCAGCAGCTTAACAGGGACAGATACGCAGTATTTT; CDR3aa: CASSLTGTDTQYF; j_gene: TRBJ2-3; abundance: NA; len: 13; v_gene: TRBV7-6; d_gene: NA
CDR3nt: TGTGCCAGCAGCGCATTGACTAGTATCGATGAGCAGTTCTTC; CDR3aa: CASSALTSIDEQFF; j_gene: TRBJ2-1; abundance: NA; len: 14; v_gene: TRBV7-9; d_gene: NA
CDR3nt: TGTGCCAGCTCACCAACATCAGAGTTCAGACAGGGGTCCTACGAGCAGTACTTC; CDR3aa: CASSPTSEFRQGSYEQYF; j_gene: TRBJ2-7; abundance: NA; len: 18; v_gene: TRBV18; d_gene: TRBD1
CDR3nt: TGTGCCAGCAGTACACAGGGATGGGGCTTCTACAATGAGCAGTTCTTC; CDR3aa: CASSTQGWGFYNEQFF; j_gene: TRBJ2-1; abundance: NA; len: 16; v_gene: TRBV28; d_gene: NA
CDR3nt: TGTGCCAGCAGCATGACAGAGAACACTGAAGCTTTCTTT; CDR3aa: CASSMTENTEAFF; j_gene: TRBJ1-1; abundance: NA; len: 13; v_gene: TRBV11-2; d_gene: NA
CDR3nt: TGTGCCAGCTCACCAGGGACTACCTACGAGCAGTACTTC; CDR3aa: CASSPGTTYEQYF; j_gene: TRBJ2-7; abundance: NA; len: 13; v_gene: TRBV18; d_gene: TRBD2
CDR3nt: TGTGCCAGCAGTTCTTCTAGCACAGATACGCAGTATTTT; CDR3aa: CASSSSSTDTQYF; j_gene: TRBJ2-3; abundance: NA; len: 13; v_gene: TRBV27; d_gene: NA
CDR3nt: TGTGCCATCAGTGAGGGGCAAAGCCCAGAGTACGAGCAGTACTTC; CDR3aa: CAISEGQSPEYEQYF; j_gene: TRBJ2-7; abundance: NA; len: 15; v_gene: TRBV10-3; d_gene: NA
CDR3nt: TGTGCCAGCAAACCGGGACAGTACACCGGGGAGCTGTTTTTT; CDR3aa: CASKPGQYTGELFF; j_gene: TRBJ2-2; abundance: NA; len: 14; v_gene: TRBV6-5; d_gene: TRBD1
CDR3nt: TGTGCCAGCAGTTCCCCCGACTTCCAACCGTATACCTATGGCTACACCTTC; CDR3aa: CASSSPDFQPYTYGYTF; j_gene: TRBJ1-2; abundance: few; len: 17; v_gene: TRBV28; d_gene: NA
CDR3nt: TGTGCCAGCAGCTTCCCTAGCGGGGGGGCCCAGGGATACAATGAGCAGTTCTTC; CDR3aa: CASSFPSGGAQGYNEQFF; j_gene: TRBJ2-1; abundance: NA; len: 18; v_gene: TRBV7-6; d_gene: TRBD2
CDR3nt: TGCGCCAGCAGTGAGAATAATTGTCAGAATCGGGGGATACGTCAGCCCCAGCATTTT; CDR3aa: CASSENNCQNRGIRQPQHF; j_gene: TRBJ1-5; abundance: NA; len: 19; v_gene: TRBV10-1; d_gene: NA
CDR3nt: TGTGCCAGCAGCTTAGGGGGAGGGAGGGGGACCTACAATGAGCAGTTCTTC; CDR3aa: CASSLGGGRGTYNEQFF; j_gene: TRBJ2-1; abundance: NA; len: 17; v_gene: TRBV7-3; d_gene: NA
CDR3nt: TGTGCCAGTAGTCTGGCCGGGGAGACCCAGTACTTC; CDR3aa: CASSLAGETQYF; j_gene: TRBJ2-5; abundance: NA; len: 12; v_gene: TRBV19; d_gene: NA
CDR3nt: TGTGCCACCAGCACCGAGACTAGCGGGAGTAAGGATGAGCAGTTCTTC; CDR3aa: CATSTETSGSKDEQFF; j_gene: TRBJ2-1; abundance: NA; len: 16; v_gene: TRBV15; d_gene: TRBD2
CDR3nt: TGTGCCAGCAGCTTACGGCAGGGTATTTCTGGCTCCTACAATGAGCAGTTCTTC; CDR3aa: CASSLRQGISGSYNEQFF; j_gene: TRBJ2-1; abundance: NA; len: 18; v_gene: TRBV7-3; d_gene: NA
CDR3nt: TGTGCCAGCAGTCAGACAGGGGGGGAGCAGTACTTC; CDR3aa: CASSQTGGEQYF; j_gene: TRBJ2-7; abundance: NA; len: 12; v_gene: TRBV6-1; d_gene: TRBD1
CDR3nt: TGTGCCAGCTCACCACTCGTAGCAGATACGCAGTATTTT; CDR3aa: CASSPLVADTQYF; j_gene: TRBJ2-3; abundance: NA; len: 13; v_gene: TRBV18; d_gene: NA
CDR3nt: TGCGCCAGCAGCCAATTACAGCGGGGGGCGTCAGATACGCAGTATTTT; CDR3aa: CASSQLQRGASDTQYF; j_gene: TRBJ2-3; abundance: NA; len: 16; v_gene: TRBV4-1; d_gene: TRBD2
CDR3nt: TGTGCCAGCAGTTCACAGGGGGCGGGGTACAATGAGCAGTTCTTC; CDR3aa: CASSSQGAGYNEQFF; j_gene: TRBJ2-1; abundance: NA; len: 15; v_gene: TRBV28; d_gene: TRBD1
CDR3nt: TGTGCCAGCAGCGTAGTGGCCGAAAATTCACCCCTCCACTTT; CDR3aa: CASSVVAENSPLHF; j_gene: TRBJ1-6; abundance: NA; len: 14; v_gene: TRBV9; d_gene: NA
CDR3nt: TGCGCCAGCAGCTTGGGACAGGGAAACACCGGGGAGCTGTTTTTT; CDR3aa: CASSLGQGNTGELFF; j_gene: TRBJ2-2; abundance: NA; len: 15; v_gene: TRBV5-1; d_gene: TRBD1
CDR3nt: TGTGCCAGCAGCTCCGGACTAGCGAATACCTACGAGCAGTACTTC; CDR3aa: CASSSGLANTYEQYF; j_gene: TRBJ2-7; abundance: NA; len: 15; v_gene: TRBV7-9; d_gene: TRBD2
CDR3nt: TGTGCCAGTAGTGATGGGGCGGCCCGCAATCAGCCCCAGCATTTT; CDR3aa: CASSDGAARNQPQHF; j_gene: TRBJ1-5; abundance: NA; len: 15; v_gene: TRBV19; d_gene: NA
CDR3nt: TGTGCCAGCAGTGAATGGGGCGGGATCTACGAGCAGTACTTC; CDR3aa: CASSEWGGIYEQYF; j_gene: TRBJ2-7; abundance: few; len: 14; v_gene: TRBV25-1; d_gene: NA
CDR3nt: TGTGCCAGCAGCGGGCCAGGGCAGGGGGCGTACTATGGCTACACCTTC; CDR3aa: CASSGPGQGAYYGYTF; j_gene: TRBJ1-2; abundance: NA; len: 16; v_gene: TRBV28; d_gene: TRBD1
CDR3nt: TGCAGCGCTAGACTAGCGAGTGAGACCCAGTACTTC; CDR3aa: CSARLASETQYF; j_gene: TRBJ2-5; abundance: NA; len: 12; v_gene: TRBV29-1; d_gene: TRBD2
CDR3nt: TGTGCCATCGAGACAGGGTTGAACACTGAAGCTTTCTTT; CDR3aa: CAIETGLNTEAFF; j_gene: TRBJ1-1; abundance: once; len: 13; v_gene: TRBV10-3; d_gene: TRBD1
CDR3nt: TGTGCCGGCACAGGGCCTTCAAATGAAAAACTGTTTTTT; CDR3aa: CAGTGPSNEKLFF; j_gene: TRBJ1-4; abundance: NA; len: 13; v_gene: TRBV30; d_gene: NA
CDR3nt: TGCGCCACAGCCCAGGGGGGAAACAATGAGCAGTTCTTC; CDR3aa: CATAQGGNNEQFF; j_gene: TRBJ2-1; abundance: NA; len: 13; v_gene: TRBV10-1; d_gene: NA
CDR3nt: TGTGCCAGCAGCCCCGCGCGGGGGGGCCTAGAGACCCAGTACTTC; CDR3aa: CASSPARGGLETQYF; j_gene: TRBJ2-5; abundance: NA; len: 15; v_gene: TRBV5-4; d_gene: TRBD2
CDR3nt: TGTGCCAGCAGCTCTGGGACAGGGGACGAGCAGTACTTC; CDR3aa: CASSSGTGDEQYF; j_gene: TRBJ2-7; abundance: NA; len: 13; v_gene: TRBV7-9; d_gene: TRBD1
CDR3nt: TGTGCCAGTAGTATTCTGGCGTGGGGGGAAACTGGGGCCAACGTCCTGACTTTC; CDR3aa: CASSILAWGETGANVLTF; j_gene: TRBJ2-6; abundance: NA; len: 18; v_gene: TRBV19; d_gene: NA
CDR3nt: TGTGCCAGTCAGTTTAGCGGAGCGTTCAATGAGCAGTTCTTC; CDR3aa: CASQFSGAFNEQFF; j_gene: TRBJ2-1; abundance: NA; len: 14; v_gene: TRBV2; d_gene: NA